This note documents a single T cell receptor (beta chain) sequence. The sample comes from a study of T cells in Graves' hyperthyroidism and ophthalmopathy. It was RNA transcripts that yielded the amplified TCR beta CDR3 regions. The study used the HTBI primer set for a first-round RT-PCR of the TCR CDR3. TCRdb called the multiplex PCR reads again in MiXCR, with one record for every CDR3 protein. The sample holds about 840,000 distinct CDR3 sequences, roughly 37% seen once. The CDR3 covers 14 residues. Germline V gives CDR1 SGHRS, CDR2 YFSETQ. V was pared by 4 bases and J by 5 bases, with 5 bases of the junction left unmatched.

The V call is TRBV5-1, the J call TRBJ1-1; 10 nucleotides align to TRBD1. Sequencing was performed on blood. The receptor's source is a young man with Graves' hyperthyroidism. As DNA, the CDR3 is TGCGCCAGCAGCGGACAGGGACAGGGGACTGAAGCTTTCTTT. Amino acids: CASSGQGQGTEAFF.